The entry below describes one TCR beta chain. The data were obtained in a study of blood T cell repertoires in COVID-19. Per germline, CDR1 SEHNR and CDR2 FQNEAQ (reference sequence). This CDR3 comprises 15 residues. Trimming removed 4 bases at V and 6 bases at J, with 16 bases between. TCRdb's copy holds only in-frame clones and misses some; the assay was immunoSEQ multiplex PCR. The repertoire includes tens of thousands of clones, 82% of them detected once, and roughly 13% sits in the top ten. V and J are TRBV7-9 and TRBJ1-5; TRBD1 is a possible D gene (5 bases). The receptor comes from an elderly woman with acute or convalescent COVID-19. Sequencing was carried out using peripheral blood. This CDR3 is CASSSTGGFGQPQHF. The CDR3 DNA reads TGTGCCAGCAGCTCGACTGGGGGGTTCGGTCAGCCCCAGCATTTT.